Given below is one T cell receptor beta chain in context. The sample comes from a study of T cell changes during pregnancy in multiple sclerosis. Using immunoSEQ multiplex PCR, the repertoire was profiled, and TCRdb retains in-frame clones only, with some absent. The table includes under 110,000 clones, 75% to 95% detected once. The CDR3 is 11 amino acids. CDR1 SGHVS and CDR2 FNYEAQ come from the germline V gene. With 1 base removed from V and 8 bases from J, the gap between germline ends came to 3 bases. The rearrangement uses TRBV7-6 and TRBJ2-1, with unresolved D. The sample in question was peripheral blood, obtained in the second trimester of pregnancy. The origin of this receptor is a female donor with multiple sclerosis, enrolled in a pregnancy study. The CDR3 protein is CASSLGDEQFF. CDR3 coding DNA: TGTGCCAGCAGCTTAGGAGATGAGCAGTTCTTC.